These 28 T cell receptor beta chains were all obtained from the same sample, sequenced in a study of cytomegalovirus exposure and HLA in healthy donors. Libraries were prepared by immunoSEQ multiplex PCR; TCRdb keeps only in-frame clonotypes and omits some of them. The table includes about 190,000 clones, 84% detected once. The sequencing input was PBMCs. Receptor source: a man aged 18 to 29 in good health and CMV-seropositive.

This clone was seen just once. The chain combines TRBV7-8 with TRBJ2-2; 10 bases match TRBD2. This CDR3 comprises 16 residues. The J segment lost 3 bases and the V segment lost 2 bases, leaving 3 bases of the junction unmatched. Germline V gene sequence: CDR1 SGHVS, CDR2 FQNEAQ. CDR3 nucleotide sequence: TGTGCCAGCAGCTTAACTAGCGGGGTCTACACCGGGGAGCTGTTTTTT. It is translated as CASSLTSGVYTGELFF.

The chain combines TRBV18 with TRBJ2-7, with D possibly matching TRBD2 (6 bases). The V gene's germline CDR1 is KGHSH and CDR2 LQKENI. The CDR3 is 14 residues long. Trimming removed 3 bases from V and 2 bases from J, with 11 bases in between. The CDR3 loop reads CASSPRDSPYEQYF. The CDR3 nucleotides are TGTGCCAGCTCACCGAGGGACTCACCCTACGAGCAGTACTTC.

This clone was seen a handful of times. The chain recombines TRBV6-5 with TRBJ2-7, with D uncertain. Trimming removed 8 bases from V and 6 bases from J, with 8 bases in between. Germline V CDR1 and CDR2: MNHEY, SVGAGI. There are 10 residues in the CDR3. In DNA form, the CDR3 reads TGTGCCAGCCTAGAATTCGAGCAGTACTTC. Amino acids: CASLEFEQYF.

The V gene is TRBV5-5, the J gene TRBJ1-5, with D hard to call. Germline loops: CDR1 SGHKS, CDR2 YYEKEE (reference sequence). Trimming removed 0 bases from V and 6 bases from J, with 16 bases in between. The length of the CDR3 is 16 residues. The CDR3 DNA sequence: TGTGCCAGCAGCTTGGCCCTCCCCGCAAGCGGTCAGCCCCAGCATTTT. It encodes CASSLALPASGQPQHF.

The CDR3 protein is CSVAGTGVYNEQFF. As DNA, the CDR3 is TGCAGCGTGGCCGGGACAGGGGTCTACAATGAGCAGTTCTTC. The chain joins TRBV29-1 to TRBJ2-1, with 10 positions matching TRBD1. This CDR3 comprises 14 residues. Germline V gives CDR1 SQVTM, CDR2 ANQGSEA. The V and J ends lost 6 bases and 3 bases, in that order; junction bases with no gene match: 5.

This sequence joins TRBV2 and TRBJ1-5; perhaps TRBD1 as D (5 bases). The CDR3 length is 14 residues. The germline V gene has CDR1 SNHLY and CDR2 FYNNEI. Trimming took 8 bases from V and 3 from J, leaving 14 bases between them. The CDR3 region has the DNA TGTGCCAGCTCTACCGACAGCTACAATCAGCCCCAGCATTTT. It codes for CASSTDSYNQPQHF.

The chain recombines TRBV6-5 with TRBJ2-3; TRBD2 aligns across 7 bases. The V segment lost 6 bases and the J segment 9 bases; nucleotides outside the gene matches: 9. Germline loops: CDR1 MNHEY, CDR2 SVGAGI. This CDR3 comprises 13 residues. The DNA for the CDR3 is TGTGCCAGCAGGCCACCCGGACTAGAGACGCAGTATTTT. Its translation is CASRPPGLETQYF.

The V gene is TRBV9, the J gene TRBJ1-1; possible D gene TRBD1, 5 bases. The CDR3 consists of 15 residues. The germline V gene encodes CDR1 SGDLS and CDR2 YYNGEE. V shed 5 bases and J shed 4 bases, with 18 bases lying between them. The CDR3 region has the DNA TGTGCCAGCAGAGATGGGCCAGGGCCGACCACTGAAGCTTTCTTT. Protein product: CASRDGPGPTTEAFF.

This sequence joins TRBV4-3 and TRBJ1-4, with D possibly TRBD1 on 5 matching bases. In germline, CDR1 is LGHNA, CDR2 YSLEER. With 0 bases removed from V and 5 bases from J, the gap between germline ends came to 13 bases. The CDR3 covers 16 residues. This CDR3 is CASSQDLRRGNEKLFF. The CDR3 bases are TGCGCCAGCAGCCAAGACCTAAGACGGGGGAATGAAAAACTGTTTTTT.

There are many counts of this clone. This chain links TRBV2 with TRBJ2-7; TRBD1 aligns across 10 bases. The CDR3 extends over 14 amino acids. The trim removed 4 bases at V and 3 bases at J, leaving 3 bases unmatched. The germline CDR1 and CDR2 sequences are SNHLY and FYNNEI. CDR3 region: CASSVGQGNYEQYF. The CDR3 DNA sequence: TGTGCCAGCAGTGTGGGACAGGGGAACTACGAGCAGTACTTC.

V and J are TRBV18 and TRBJ2-7; perhaps TRBD1 as D (6 bases). This CDR3 is 15 amino acids long. Germline CDR1 and CDR2: KGHSH and LQKENI. V gave up 0 bases and J gave up 0 bases, with 9 bases separating them. The CDR3 DNA is TGTGCCAGCTCACCACCGACAGGCTTCTCCTACGAGCAGTACTTC. This gives the protein CASSPPTGFSYEQYF.

The chain employs TRBV5-1 and TRBJ2-3, with D perhaps matching TRBD2 (6 bases). The germline CDR1 and CDR2 sequences are SGHRS and YFSETQ. This CDR3 contains 14 residues. The V end was cut by 1 base, the J end by 4 bases, with 10 bases between. The chain's CDR3 is CASSLNSGADTQYF. Written as DNA, the CDR3 is TGCGCCAGCAGCTTGAACTCGGGGGCAGATACGCAGTATTTT.

The chain links TRBV5-1 to TRBJ2-7; 12 bases line up with TRBD1. Germline values: CDR1 SGHRS, CDR2 YFSETQ. V lost 3 bases, J lost 4 bases, and 5 bases stayed unmatched. The CDR3 runs 15 residues. This CDR3 is CASSSGQGAGYEQYF. The CDR3 nucleotides are TGCGCCAGCAGCTCGGGACAGGGGGCGGGTTACGAGCAGTACTTC.

The rearrangement uses TRBV4-3 and TRBJ1-1; TRBD1 matches at 11 bases. J gave up 11 bases and V 2 bases, and 7 bases lay outside the gene matches. The CDR3 totals 14 residues. The germline gives CDR1 LGHNA, CDR2 YSLEER. The CDR3 bases are TGCGCCAGCAGCCAAAGGGGGGGACAGGGGGGGGCTTTCTTT. It specifies CASSQRGGQGGAFF.

The chain has TRBV10-3 and TRBJ1-5; TRBD1 aligns across 8 bases. This CDR3 has 15 residues. Trimming cost V 0 bases and J 4 bases; bases outside gene matches: 2. Germline V gene sequence: CDR1 ENHRY, CDR2 SYGVKD. The chain's CDR3 is CAISESRQGNQPQHF. CDR3 nucleotide sequence: TGTGCCATCAGTGAGTCTCGACAGGGGAATCAGCCCCAGCATTTT.

The rearrangement links TRBV5-4 to TRBJ1-4, with 9 bases matching TRBD1. The CDR3 has 16 amino acids. Germline assignment: CDR1 SGHNT and CDR2 YYREEE (reference sequence). V gave up 4 bases and J gave up 3 bases; unmatched junction bases: 7. The CDR3 coding sequence is TGTGCCAGCAGCCACCGCGGGACAGGGTCTAATGAAAAACTGTTTTTT. This sequence encodes CASSHRGTGSNEKLFF.

The chain has TRBV5-6 and TRBJ2-7; 13 nucleotides agree with TRBD2. The CDR3 loop spans 13 amino acids. Germline CDR1 SGHDT, CDR2 YYEEEE. V shed 2 bases, J shed 10 bases, and the junction held 3 bases outside the gene matches. The CDR3 bases are TGTGCCAGCAGCTTCGGACTAGCGGGAGAACAGTACTTC. This translates into CASSFGLAGEQYF.

Written as DNA, the CDR3 is TGTGCCAGCAGCCGGCGCGGGACTAGCGGATTATACGAGCAGTACTTC. Amino acid sequence: CASSRRGTSGLYEQYF. This chain links TRBV5-8 with TRBJ2-7; 11 positions agree with TRBD2. The length of the CDR3 is 16 residues. Germline V CDR1 and CDR2: SGHTS, YDEGEE. Trimming took 4 bases from V and 4 from J; bases not matched to a gene: 10.

CDR3 protein: CASSWTGGSNQPQHF. As DNA, the CDR3 is TGTGCCAGCAGTTGGACAGGGGGGAGCAATCAGCCCCAGCATTTT. The rearrangement uses TRBV6-6 and TRBJ1-5; 10 bases are shared with TRBD1. Unmatched junction bases numbered 1, after V lost 4 bases and J lost 1 base. CDR1 MNHNY and CDR2 SVGAGI come from the germline V gene (reference sequence). The CDR3 loop spans 15 amino acids.

The chain joins TRBV5-1 to TRBJ2-2, with 8 nucleotides matching TRBD1. The CDR3 consists of 16 residues. Germline-derived CDR1 and CDR2 are SGHRS and YFSETQ. V lost 4 bases and J lost 3; bases outside the gene matches: 8. The CDR3: CASSPSQGADTGELFF. The CDR3 DNA is TGCGCCAGCAGCCCTTCCCAGGGGGCGGACACCGGGGAGCTGTTTTTT.

The chain has TRBV27 and TRBJ2-7; D may be TRBD1 (6 bases). The V and J ends lost 5 bases and 5 bases respectively, with 22 bases between them. This CDR3 is 16 amino acids long. The germline V gene has CDR1 MNHEY and CDR2 SMNVEV (reference sequence). The CDR3 sequence is CASSPVIGGAFNEQYF. DNA for the CDR3: TGTGCCAGCAGTCCAGTCATTGGGGGCGCATTCAACGAGCAGTACTTC.

This chain joins TRBV10-3 and TRBJ2-1; 10 positions match TRBD2. The CDR3 contains 16 residues. Germline V gene lookup returns CDR1 ENHRY and CDR2 SYGVKD. Losses at the gene ends were 1 base for V and 6 bases for J; bases not matched to a gene: 6. This chain's CDR3 is CAISEFVAGGLNEQFF. DNA for the CDR3: TGTGCCATCAGTGAGTTCGTAGCGGGAGGTCTCAATGAGCAGTTCTTC.

V usage is TRBV5-6 and J usage is TRBJ2-7, with 9 positions matching TRBD1. CDR3 length: 17 amino acids. Looked up from germline, CDR1 is SGHDT and CDR2 is YYEEEE. Germline trimming cut 3 bases from V and 7 bases from J; bases unmatched to any gene: 17. This CDR3 reads CASSSIRRDREVREQYF. The CDR3 nucleotides are TGTGCCAGCAGCTCAATTAGGCGGGACAGGGAGGTGAGGGAGCAGTACTTC.

V gene TRBV9 combines with J gene TRBJ2-1; TRBD2 agrees at 7 bases. Germline CDR1 reads SGDLS; CDR2 reads YYNGEE. This CDR3 contains 16 residues. V was pared by 4 bases and J by 3 bases, with 10 bases of the junction left unmatched. This CDR3 reads CASSSFGGGVYNEQFF. The CDR3, as DNA: TGTGCCAGCAGCTCTTTCGGGGGAGGGGTCTACAATGAGCAGTTCTTC.

The chain uses TRBV18 and TRBJ2-7; D is perhaps TRBD2 (6 bases). With 0 bases removed from V and 3 bases from J, the gap between germline ends came to 12 bases. The CDR3 has 15 residues. Germline values: CDR1 KGHSH, CDR2 LQKENI. CDR3 bases: TGTGCCAGCTCACCACCAGGACGGGGGTTCTACGAGCAGTACTTC. As protein: CASSPPGRGFYEQYF.

This clone appeared once. V and J are TRBV28 and TRBJ2-1; 8 bases agree with TRBD2. The CDR3 is made up of 16 amino acids. J was trimmed by 7 bases and V by 4 bases; bases with no gene match: 12. Germline CDR1 reads MDHEN; CDR2 reads SYDVKM. In nucleotides, the CDR3 is TGTGCCAGCAGTTCCCTGGGGGCGGGAGGAGGAAATGAGCAGTTCTTC. It specifies CASSSLGAGGGNEQFF. Looking up the rest from reference TRBV28 and TRBJ2-1 gives the full variable domain: DVKVTQSSRYLVKRTGEKVFLECVQDMDHENMFWYRQDPGLGLRLIYFSYDVKMKEKGDIPEGYSVSREKKERFSLILESASTNQTSMYLCASSSLGAGGGNEQFFGPGTRLTVL.

This chain uses TRBV9 with TRBJ2-1; D is unresolved. The CDR3 contains 15 residues. V lost 0 bases and J 5 bases, leaving 12 bases between the germline ends. CDR1 and CDR2 from the germline V gene are SGDLS and YYNGEE. The CDR3 reads CASSVGSLGNNEQFF. The CDR3 DNA is TGTGCCAGCAGCGTAGGTTCCCTCGGTAACAATGAGCAGTTCTTC. Together with reference TRBV9 and TRBJ2-1, the CDR3 gives the full variable domain: DSGVTQTPKHLITATGQRVTLRCSPRSGDLSVYWYQQSLDQGLQFLIQYYNGEERAKGNILERFSAQQFPDLHSELNLSSLELGDSALYFCASSVGSLGNNEQFFGPGTRLTVL.

The genes are TRBV6-5 and TRBJ1-4; the D is unclear. The germline V gene has CDR1 MNHEY and CDR2 SVGAGI. Trimming removed 2 bases at V and 5 bases at J, with 15 bases between. There are 16 residues in the CDR3. Here the CDR3 DNA reads TGTGCCAGCAGTTACGGATCGCTGGGCGGGAATGAAAAACTGTTTTTT. Its translation is CASSYGSLGGNEKLFF.